The 9 T cell receptor beta chains in this list originate from one sample, sequenced in a study of T-cell memory formation after mild COVID-19 (dated by TCRdb to the early 2020s). Preparation of the library involved 5' RACE. The listed sequencing device is Illumina NovaSeq 6000. Through fastp at Q25 and MiXCR, TCRdb rebuilt clones from the public reads, retaining in-frame beta chains. CDR3 protein duplicates are merged, each entry listing the most common genes and DNA. This sample has 120,000 to 150,000 distinct CDR3 sequences in its table, and about 5.7% of those were observed once. The top ten hold under 2.5% of the sample. The sample comprised PBMCs or a T cell subset sorted from them (not recorded which). The receptors were gathered from an adult woman who had mild COVID-19 (a few samples of this study predate the infection). The sample titles of this study are shuffled in the database, so cell type and time point are left out; the donor was told from shared clones.

This clonotype was recorded many times. This chain joins TRBV12-3 or TRBV12-4 and TRBJ2-5; maybe TRBD1 (5 bases). The CDR3 consists of 15 residues. V lost 6 bases and J lost 5, with 19 bases in between. The CDR3 here is CASRPSRQGWETQYF. The DNA for the CDR3 is TGTGCCAGCAGACCCTCCCGCCAGGGCTGGGAGACCCAGTACTTC.

This clonotype occurred a few times. V gene TRBV5-1 combines with J gene TRBJ1-2, with a weak D call TRBD1 (5 bases). This CDR3 has 14 residues. CDR1 and CDR2 (germline): SGHRS, YFSETQ. V dropped 1 base and J dropped 8 bases, with 15 bases sitting between them. The DNA of the CDR3 is TGCGCCAGCAGCTTGACCTGGGACGGCGCCGGCTACACCTTC. This translates into CASSLTWDGAGYTF.

In this sample, this clonotype turned up a few times. The chain recombines TRBV5-1 with TRBJ2-4; 8 bases map to TRBD1. The CDR3 consists of 15 residues. Per germline, CDR1 SGHRS and CDR2 YFSETQ. V shed 1 base, J shed 7 bases, and the junction held 7 bases outside the gene matches. The CDR3 sequence: CASSLKGQGGNIQYF. CDR3 in DNA: TGCGCCAGCAGCTTGAAAGGACAGGGTGGGAACATTCAGTACTTC.

This clonotype was detected many times. The V and J genes are TRBV7-8 and TRBJ1-2; 8 bases agree with TRBD1. CDR1 and CDR2 (germline): SGHVS, FQNEAQ. J gave up 7 bases and V 9 bases, and 19 bases lay outside the gene matches. The CDR3 is made up of 16 amino acids. The CDR3 DNA sequence: TGTGCCAGTACACTCAATAGCCAAGGGACAGGCGGTGGCTACACCTTC. Translating gives CASTLNSQGTGGGYTF.

The rearrangement links TRBV5-1 to TRBJ2-1; 9 bases are shared with TRBD1. The germline CDR1 and CDR2 sequences are SGHRS and YFSETQ. With 6 bases clipped from V and 6 bases from J, the junction kept 7 bases outside the gene matches. This CDR3 spans 14 amino acids. CDR3 bases: TGCGCCAGCACGGGGACAGGGTCGTTCAATGAGCAGTTCTTC. This translates into CASTGTGSFNEQFF.

This chain uses TRBV7-9 with TRBJ2-1; D is perhaps TRBD1 (6 bases). The CDR3 has 16 amino acids. Trimming removed 2 bases from V and 1 base from J, with 12 bases in between. Germline values: CDR1 SEHNR, CDR2 FQNEAQ (reference sequence). This CDR3 reads CASSLQGGLSYNEQFF. The DNA for the CDR3 is TGTGCCAGCAGCTTACAAGGGGGATTGTCCTACAATGAGCAGTTCTTC.

In its sample, this clonotype was seen a few times. The chain uses TRBV6-1 and TRBJ2-7; the D gene is possibly TRBD1 (6 bases). The CDR3 length is 15 residues. Germline values: CDR1 MNHNS, CDR2 SASEGT. Trimming removed 2 bases from V and 6 bases from J, with 17 bases in between. CDR3 coding DNA: TGTGCCAGCAGTGAATCCGGAACAGGGCTTTCCGAGCAGTACTTC. Its translation is CASSESGTGLSEQYF.

There are a few counts of this clonotype. The chain recombines TRBV5-1 with TRBJ1-3, with a tentative D call TRBD1 (5 bases). The CDR3 length is 16 residues. Germline-derived CDR1 and CDR2 are SGHRS and YFSETQ. V shed 4 bases and J shed 0 bases, with 14 bases lying between them. The CDR3 coding sequence is TGCGCCAGCAGCGCCCTACAGGCTGACTCTGGAAACACCATATATTTT. Its protein is CASSALQADSGNTIYF.

The rearrangement joins TRBV6-5 to TRBJ1-1; D is undetermined. Between the trimmed V and J ends, which lost 8 bases and 0 bases, there was a span of 16 bases. Germline-derived CDR1 and CDR2 are MNHEY and SVGAGI. This CDR3 region has 15 residues. DNA of the CDR3: TGTGCCAGCCGGCGCAGGTGGGTGGTGAACACTGAAGCTTTCTTT. Translating it yields CASRRRWVVNTEAFF.